The 10 T cell receptor beta chains presented below share a single source sample, sequenced in a study of beta chain features in type 1 diabetes. Whole-study results and caveats: Type 1 diabetes patients showed a moderate but significant shortening of TCRB CDR3s in all four CD4+ subsets.

Investigators reverse transcribed all isolated RNA, so they sequenced expressed TCRB transcripts. Sequenced by immunoSEQ multiplex PCR; TCRdb stores in-frame clones only, minus some. This table holds a few hundred thousand clones, 15% found once. These TCRs' antigens remain unknown. Sample: naive CD4+ T cells from blood. These TCRs come from a man between 18 and 35 years old with type 1 diabetes.

This clone was seen more than once but under ten times. V gene TRBV6-5 combines with J gene TRBJ1-2, with TRBD1 matching 8 bases. The CDR3 totals 12 residues. The V gene's germline CDR1 is MNHEY and CDR2 SVGAGI. Unmatched junction bases numbered 8, after V lost 5 bases and J lost 12 bases. CDR3 nucleotide sequence: TGTGCCAGCAGTCTACGGACAGGGCACCACACCTTC. Translating it yields CASSLRTGHHTF.

This clone was observed a few times. This sequence joins TRBV5-1 and TRBJ2-7; 9 positions match TRBD1. The J segment lost 5 bases and the V segment lost 4 bases, leaving 4 bases of the junction unmatched. From germline, CDR1 is SGHRS and CDR2 YFSETQ. The CDR3 is 13 residues long. As DNA, the CDR3 is TGCGCCAGCAGCGAGGGGACAGGGAACGAGCAGTACTTC. This codes for CASSEGTGNEQYF.

This clone was seen a few times. The chain is built from TRBV7-9 and TRBJ2-5, with a possible D match to TRBD1 (5 bases). The V end lost 1 base, the J end lost 4 bases, and 10 bases lay between the germline ends. The germline gives CDR1 SEHNR, CDR2 FQNEAQ (reference sequence). This CDR3 contains 14 residues. Here the CDR3 DNA reads TGTGCCAGCAGCTTAGAGGGGCGGCGAGAGACCCAGTACTTC. Protein: CASSLEGRRETQYF.

This chain joins TRBV5-6 and TRBJ1-5; 7 bases are a match to TRBD1. Germline V CDR1 and CDR2: SGHDT, YYEEEE. V shed 4 bases and J 5 bases; nucleotides not matched to a gene: 9. The CDR3 runs to 15 residues. Written as DNA, the CDR3 is TGTGCCAGCAGCCTCGACAGGGACGGGGATCAGCCCCAGCATTTT. It specifies CASSLDRDGDQPQHF.

This clone has more than one count but fewer than ten. The chain couples TRBV4-2 to TRBJ2-6; D possibly corresponds to TRBD1 (6 bases). CDR3 size: 18 residues. Per germline, CDR1 LGHNA and CDR2 YNFKEQ. Trimming pared 3 bases from V and 0 bases from J, leaving 15 bases between. The CDR3 bases are TGTGCCAGCAGCCATTCACAGGGTTGGGGCTCTGGGGCCAACGTCCTGACTTTC. It encodes CASSHSQGWGSGANVLTF.

This clone was observed a handful of times. The rearrangement uses TRBV5-1 and TRBJ2-3, with D possibly being TRBD2 (6 bases). V lost 4 bases, J lost 2 bases, and 8 bases lay in between. Germline loops: CDR1 SGHRS, CDR2 YFSETQ. This CDR3 spans 13 amino acids. CDR3 coding DNA: TGCGCCAGCAGCGGAGGGGTCACAGATACGCAGTATTTT. It yields the protein CASSGGVTDTQYF.

This clone turned up a few times. The V gene is TRBV7-9, the J gene TRBJ2-1, with TRBD2 matching 9 bases. CDR3 length: 15 amino acids. The V gene's germline CDR1 is SEHNR and CDR2 FQNEAQ (reference sequence). The V segment lost 0 bases and the J segment 9 bases; nucleotides outside the gene matches: 6. The CDR3: CASSLAPSGNFEQFF. The CDR3, as DNA: TGTGCCAGCAGCTTAGCCCCTAGCGGGAATTTTGAGCAGTTCTTC.

The chain carries TRBV29-1 and TRBJ1-2, with 11 bases lining up with TRBD1. This CDR3 has 13 amino acids. Germline CDR1 SQVTM, CDR2 ANQGSEA. V dropped 6 bases and J dropped 7; count of bases not matched to a gene: 7. The CDR3 bases are TGCAGCGTGGGTGGGACAGGGGGTAGTGGCTACACCTTC. Translating gives CSVGGTGGSGYTF.

The V and J genes are TRBV7-9 and TRBJ2-1; TRBD2 matches at 10 bases. The length of the CDR3 is 15 residues. Trimming removed 1 base from V and 4 bases from J; junction bases left unmatched: 1. Germline assignment: CDR1 SEHNR and CDR2 FQNEAQ (reference sequence). The CDR3 here is CASSLVLAGYNEQFF. As DNA, the CDR3 is TGTGCCAGCAGCTTAGTACTAGCGGGGTACAATGAGCAGTTCTTC.

Concerning this clone itself: Other DNA sequences in the same sample also yield this CDR3. The chain recombines TRBV7-9 with TRBJ1-2, with a possible D match to TRBD1 (6 bases). V was shortened by 5 bases and J by 7 bases, with 8 bases between the two germline ends. CDR1 and CDR2 from the germline V gene are SEHNR and FQNEAQ (reference sequence). The CDR3 runs to 11 residues. The CDR3 spells CASSLGAGYTF. The DNA of the CDR3 is TGTGCCAGCAGCCTGGGGGCTGGCTACACCTTC.